Presented here are 32 T cell receptor beta chains from one specimen sequenced in a study of CD8+CD57+ T cells in acquired aplastic anemia. The template used for profiling TCR beta VDJ and CDR3 was genomic DNA. TCRdb re-called the reads through MiXCR, storing one row per CDR3 protein. The sample consists of about 190,000 distinct CDR3 sequences, under 70% of them appearing once. Sequences were obtained from sorted CD4+, CD8+, or CD8+CD57+ T cells (not recorded which) from PBMCs. Every receptor here comes from a human donor with severe aplastic anemia or a healthy control (not recorded which).

This sequence joins TRBV24-1 and TRBJ2-3, with a possible D match to TRBD2 (6 bases). The CDR3 loop spans 16 amino acids. Per germline, CDR1 KGHDR and CDR2 SFDVKD. Trimming took off 3 bases at V and 1 base at J, with 13 bases between the two ends. The CDR3 nucleotides read TGTGCCACCAGTGATGCGACTAGAAAACGCACAGATACGCAGTATTTT. Its translation is CATSDATRKRTDTQYF.

Concerning this clonotype: At one boundary the junction diverges from the germline segment, which might be a read error. J is TRBJ2-7 and V is TRBV6-6; D may be TRBD1 (5 bases). Germline V gives CDR1 MNHNY, CDR2 SVGAGI (reference sequence). The CDR3 spans 11 residues. CDR3 in amino acids: CASRTGYEKYF. The CDR3 DNA reads TGTGCCAGTCGAACAGGTTACGAGAAGTACTTC.

This chain links TRBV10-3 with TRBJ2-2, with D maybe TRBD2 (7 bases). Trimming removed 7 bases from V and 16 bases from J, with 31 bases in between. Germline V gene sequence: CDR1 ENHRY, CDR2 SYGVKD. The CDR3 consists of 16 residues. This CDR3 reads CAITETGEGLTGGPFF. CDR3 in DNA: TGTGCCATCACCGAAACGGGGGAGGGGTTGACCGGGGGGCCGTTTTTT.

The chain couples TRBV10-3 to TRBJ2-1; D is ambiguous. Germline CDR1 ENHRY, CDR2 SYGVKD. Trimming removed 2 bases at V and 3 bases at J, with 2 bases between. The CDR3 has 12 amino acids. DNA of the CDR3: TGTGCCATCAGTGAGAGCTACAATGAGCAGTTCTTC. It specifies CAISESYNEQFF.

Note on this clonotype: Possible read error: a much larger clone is one base away. The chain carries TRBV6-1 and TRBJ2-7; D gene ambiguous. Looked up from germline, CDR1 is MNHNS and CDR2 is SASEGT. The V gene lost 5 bases and the J gene lost 10 bases, with 18 bases spanning the gap. CDR3 length: 13 residues. The CDR3 loop is CASSYFLGFDQYF. The CDR3 DNA reads as TGTGCCAGCAGTTACTTCTTGGGTTTTGATCAGTACTTC.

This clonotype was observed a handful of times. This chain links TRBV27 with TRBJ2-7; D is uncertain. In germline, CDR1 is MNHEY, CDR2 SMNVEV (reference sequence). CDR3 length: 17 amino acids. V was cut by 3 bases and J by 0 bases, with 18 bases left in between. The CDR3 is CASSFANHRDYSYEQYF. The CDR3 nucleotides are TGTGCCAGCAGTTTTGCTAATCACAGAGATTACTCCTACGAGCAGTACTTC.

V is TRBV10-3 and J is TRBJ1-1; 8 bases map to TRBD1. The CDR3 runs to 14 residues. Per the germline V gene, CDR1 is ENHRY and CDR2 is SYGVKD. With V trimmed by 4 bases and J by 6 bases, 7 bases remained unmatched. CDR3 coding DNA: TGTGCCATCAGTGCCCGAGACAGGGGACCTGAAGCTTTCTTT. Translation: CAISARDRGPEAFF.

This chain uses TRBV19 with TRBJ1-5; perhaps TRBD1 as D (5 bases). Germline CDR1 LNHDA, CDR2 SQIVND (reference sequence). The CDR3 has 12 residues. Trimming left V 7 bases short and J 5 bases short, with 9 bases between. CDR3 sequence (DNA): TGTGCCAGTAACCAGGGCGATCAGCCCCAGCATTTT. It codes for CASNQGDQPQHF.

The J gene is TRBJ2-7, the V gene TRBV7-6, with D perhaps given as TRBD1 or TRBD2 (5 bases each). V shed 5 bases and J shed 2 bases, with 13 bases lying between them. The V gene's germline CDR1 is SGHVS and CDR2 FNYEAQ. The CDR3 is made up of 14 amino acids. The CDR3 sequence: CASSQPGPTYEQYF. DNA for the CDR3: TGTGCCAGCAGCCAGCCGGGGCCGACCTACGAGCAGTACTTC. Drawing the rest from reference TRBV7-6 and TRBJ2-7, the complete variable domain is GAGVSQSPRYKVTKRGQDVALRCDPISGHVSLYWYRQALGQGPEFLTYFNYEAQQDKSGLPNDRFSAERPEGSISTLTIQRTEQRDSAMYRCASSQPGPTYEQYFGPGTRLTVT.

The gene calls are TRBV7-8 and TRBJ1-3; D is uncertain. This CDR3 has 14 amino acids. Trimming left V 1 base short and J 3 bases short, with 7 bases between. Germline V gene lookup returns CDR1 SGHVS and CDR2 FQNEAQ. Written as DNA, the CDR3 is TGTGCCAGCAGCTTAGGTACGGTTGGAAACACCATATATTTT. Translating it yields CASSLGTVGNTIYF.

The rearrangement uses TRBV7-9 and TRBJ2-7, with a possible D match to TRBD1 (6 bases). This CDR3 is 16 amino acids long. The V end lost 0 bases, the J end lost 4 bases, and 16 bases lay between the germline ends. Germline V gene sequence: CDR1 SEHNR, CDR2 FQNEAQ (reference sequence). CDR3 protein: CASSLAEEGQKYEQYF. CDR3 DNA sequence: TGTGCCAGCAGCTTAGCGGAAGAAGGACAGAAGTACGAGCAGTACTTC.

The chain has TRBV10-2 and TRBJ1-2; no clear D gene. Germline V gene sequence: CDR1 WSHSY, CDR2 SAAADI. The CDR3 sequence is 15 residues long. The ends were cut back, 3 bases at V and 6 bases at J, with 17 bases in the middle. CDR3 in DNA: TGCGCCAGCAGTGACCCTTCGACGGAAGGGAATGGCTACACCTTC. This codes for CASSDPSTEGNGYTF.

This clonotype was counted a few times. The J gene is TRBJ1-2, the V gene TRBV2; 7 positions agree with TRBD1. Germline lookup yields CDR1 SNHLY and CDR2 FYNNEI. V shed 6 bases and J 5 bases; nucleotides not matched to a gene: 6. The CDR3 covers 13 residues. Here the CDR3 DNA reads TGTGCCAGCAGGGAGACAGGGACTTATGGCTACACCTTC. Its translation: CASRETGTYGYTF.

The gene calls are TRBV27 and TRBJ2-7; possible D gene TRBD1, 6 bases. The germline CDR1 and CDR2 sequences are MNHEY and SMNVEV (reference sequence). The CDR3 covers 16 residues. Trimming removed 0 bases at V and 4 bases at J, with 16 bases between. The CDR3 DNA follows: TGTGCCAGCAGTTTATCAGCTAGCAGGGGTAGTTACGAGCAGTACTTC. Protein sequence: CASSLSASRGSYEQYF.

This chain connects TRBV5-6 to TRBJ2-3; D gene unclear. V shed 5 bases and J shed 2 bases, with 9 bases lying between them. CDR1 is SGHDT, CDR2 YYEEEE, per germline. The CDR3 has 13 amino acids. CDR3 nucleotides: TGTGCCAGCAGTGAAAAACCCACAGATACGCAGTATTTT. This gives the protein CASSEKPTDTQYF.

The rearrangement joins TRBV12-3 or TRBV12-4 to TRBJ2-1, with D perhaps matching TRBD2 (6 bases). This CDR3 has 15 amino acids. The germline V and J ends were trimmed by 9 bases and 4 bases, with 19 bases remaining between them. The CDR3 reads CASNRMGTPYNEQFF. The DNA for the CDR3 is TGTGCCAGTAATCGTATGGGGACTCCTTACAATGAGCAGTTCTTC.

The chain joins TRBV7-9 to TRBJ2-1; 9 bases are shared with TRBD2. The germline V gene encodes CDR1 SEHNR and CDR2 FQNEAQ (reference sequence). The length of the CDR3 is 17 residues. V shed 3 bases, J shed 6 bases, and the junction held 12 bases outside the gene matches. The CDR3 loop reads CASSFSSGGPTSNEQFF. CDR3 in DNA: TGTGCCAGCAGCTTTTCGAGCGGGGGGCCTACGAGCAATGAGCAGTTCTTC. Full variable domain (remainder filled in from reference TRBV7-9 and TRBJ2-1): DTGVSQNPRHKITKRGQNVTFRCDPISEHNRLYWYRQTLGQGPEFLTYFQNEAQLEKSRLLSDRFSAERPKGSFSTLEIQRTEQGDSAMYLCASSFSSGGPTSNEQFFGPGTRLTVL.

This clonotype was recorded at least ten times. The chain is built from TRBV20-1 and TRBJ1-1; D gene uncertain. Trimming stripped 6 bases from V and 6 bases from J, with 11 bases between. The CDR3 is 11 amino acids. Germline CDR1 DFQATT, CDR2 SNEGSKA (reference sequence). CDR3 sequence (DNA): TGCAGTGCCATATTAAAGGCTGAAGCTTTCTTT. It codes for CSAILKAEAFF.

The chain employs TRBV7-8 and TRBJ2-5; 7 bases match TRBD2. V lost 4 bases and J lost 4; bases outside the gene matches: 6. The germline V gene encodes CDR1 SGHVS and CDR2 FQNEAQ. This CDR3 region has 14 residues. CDR3 in amino acids: CASSSGLVGETQYF. The CDR3 region has the DNA TGTGCCAGCAGCTCCGGACTAGTAGGAGAGACCCAGTACTTC.

This clonotype occurred many times. The chain employs TRBV20-1 and TRBJ2-1; D is uncertain. CDR3 length: 15 residues. The V gene's germline CDR1 is DFQATT and CDR2 SNEGSKA (reference sequence). Trimming stripped 4 bases from V and 0 bases from J, with 13 bases between. The DNA of the CDR3 is TGCAGTGCTAACCACCTCAGGAGCTCCTACAATGAGCAGTTCTTC. This sequence encodes CSANHLRSSYNEQFF.

To note about this clonotype: The germline gene is not matched at one end of the junction; a read error may be the cause. This chain connects TRBV5-1 to TRBJ2-2; D may be TRBD1 (6 bases). Germline assignment: CDR1 SGHRS and CDR2 YFSETQ. The CDR3 sequence is 15 residues long. This chain's CDR3 is CASSSKDRHTGELFF. The CDR3 nucleotides are TGTGCCAGCAGTTCGAAGGACAGACACACCGGGGAGCTGTTTTTT.

J is TRBJ1-3 and V is TRBV5-1, with 9 bases lining up with TRBD1. After removal of 3 bases from V and 5 bases from J, the junction contained 15 bases not matched to a gene. CDR1 is SGHRS and CDR2 is YFSETQ in the germline V gene. The CDR3 covers 18 residues. The CDR3 region is CASSWTGAEYKARNTIYF. CDR3 DNA sequence: TGCGCCAGCAGCTGGACAGGGGCGGAGTATAAGGCCCGAAACACCATATATTTT.

This chain uses TRBV6-6 with TRBJ2-7, with D perhaps TRBD2 (7 bases). V was clipped by 10 bases and J by 3 bases, with 19 bases between them. Germline V lookup: CDR1 MNHNY, CDR2 SVGAGI (reference sequence). The CDR3 is 14 amino acids. This chain's CDR3 is CAISGTPVSYEQYF. The CDR3 DNA is TGTGCCATCAGCGGGACACCAGTCAGCTACGAGCAGTACTTC.

The chain recombines TRBV5-1 with TRBJ2-2; the D gene is possibly TRBD2 (6 bases). In germline, CDR1 is SGHRS, CDR2 YFSETQ. V lost 7 bases to trimming and J lost 0 bases, with 10 bases between them. This CDR3 has 14 residues. In DNA, the CDR3 is TGCGCCAGCGGCAGGGACTCGAACACCGGGGAGCTGTTTTTT. This sequence encodes CASGRDSNTGELFF.

This clonotype was seen many times. The chain is built from TRBV5-1 and TRBJ2-3; no clear D gene. Germline-derived CDR1 and CDR2 are SGHRS and YFSETQ. V dropped 1 base and J dropped 0 bases, with 9 bases sitting between them. This CDR3 contains 15 residues. The CDR3 DNA reads as TGCGCCAGCAGCTTGAACGGACCTAGCACAGATACGCAGTATTTT. Translation: CASSLNGPSTDTQYF.

In its sample, this clonotype ranks as medium-sized (0.01 to 0.1%). CDR3: CASNGGGQDSYEQYF. In DNA, the CDR3 is TGCGCCAGCAATGGGGGGGGCCAAGACTCCTACGAGCAGTACTTC. V usage is TRBV10-2 and J usage is TRBJ2-7; D might be TRBD2 (7 bases). The CDR3 runs 15 residues. Trimming removed 7 bases from V and 0 bases from J, with 16 bases in between. Looked up from germline, CDR1 is WSHSY and CDR2 is SAAADI.

The CDR3 DNA reads TGTGCCAGCAGCCATTTGGGACAGGGTCATGACGGGGAGCTGTTTTTT. This sequence encodes CASSHLGQGHDGELFF. The V gene is TRBV7-9, the J gene TRBJ2-2; 9 bases match TRBD1. The CDR3 runs to 16 residues. Trimming cost V 5 bases and J 7 bases; bases outside gene matches: 11. In germline, CDR1 is SEHNR, CDR2 FQNEAQ (reference sequence). Supplemented by reference TRBV7-9 and TRBJ2-2, the full variable domain reads DTGVSQNPRHKITKRGQNVTFRCDPISEHNRLYWYRQTLGQGPEFLTYFQNEAQLEKSRLLSDRFSAERPKGSFSTLEIQRTEQGDSAMYLCASSHLGQGHDGELFFGEGSRLTVL.

V is TRBV9 and J is TRBJ2-2; no definite D call. Germline V gene data show CDR1 as SGDLS and CDR2 as YYNGEE. The V end lost 2 bases, the J end lost 0 bases, and 8 bases lay between the germline ends. The CDR3 extends over 15 amino acids. The CDR3 sequence: CASSVRSPNTGELFF. The CDR3 nucleotides read TGTGCCAGCAGCGTCCGAAGCCCGAACACCGGGGAGCTGTTTTTT.

Remarks on this clonotype: The germline gene is not matched at one end of the junction; a read error may be the cause. This sequence joins TRBV2 and TRBJ1-1; no reliable D call. CDR1 and CDR2 (germline): SNHLY, FYNNEI. The CDR3 extends over 18 amino acids. This CDR3 reads CSSSEYGRIVERGTEAFF. CDR3 bases: TGTTCCAGCAGTGAATATGGGAGAATAGTAGAGAGAGGGACTGAAGCTTTCTTT.

This chain connects TRBV25-1 to TRBJ2-1; D may be TRBD1 (6 bases). CDR3 size: 13 residues. The germline gives CDR1 MGHDK, CDR2 SYGVNS. Trimming left V 6 bases short and J 5 bases short, with 11 bases between. CDR3 in DNA: TGTGCCAGCAGGAGGACAGTCCACAATGAGCAGTTCTTC. As protein: CASRRTVHNEQFF.

The rearrangement joins TRBV10-3 to TRBJ1-2; D gene ambiguous. The germline CDR1 and CDR2 sequences are ENHRY and SYGVKD. The CDR3 has 14 amino acids. Between the trimmed V and J ends, which lost 0 bases and 5 bases, there was a span of 10 bases. As DNA, the CDR3 is TGTGCCATCAGTGAGTCGATGGAACATTATGGCTACACCTTC. Translation: CAISESMEHYGYTF.

The chain has TRBV7-3 and TRBJ2-1; 7 positions agree with TRBD2. The CDR3 is made up of 16 amino acids. Germline CDR1 reads SGHTA; CDR2 reads FQGTGA. Losses at the gene ends were 2 bases for V and 9 bases for J; bases not matched to a gene: 13. CDR3 residues: CASSLQSGGRTVEQFF. In DNA, the CDR3 is TGTGCCAGCAGCTTACAGTCGGGCGGGAGAACGGTTGAGCAGTTCTTC.